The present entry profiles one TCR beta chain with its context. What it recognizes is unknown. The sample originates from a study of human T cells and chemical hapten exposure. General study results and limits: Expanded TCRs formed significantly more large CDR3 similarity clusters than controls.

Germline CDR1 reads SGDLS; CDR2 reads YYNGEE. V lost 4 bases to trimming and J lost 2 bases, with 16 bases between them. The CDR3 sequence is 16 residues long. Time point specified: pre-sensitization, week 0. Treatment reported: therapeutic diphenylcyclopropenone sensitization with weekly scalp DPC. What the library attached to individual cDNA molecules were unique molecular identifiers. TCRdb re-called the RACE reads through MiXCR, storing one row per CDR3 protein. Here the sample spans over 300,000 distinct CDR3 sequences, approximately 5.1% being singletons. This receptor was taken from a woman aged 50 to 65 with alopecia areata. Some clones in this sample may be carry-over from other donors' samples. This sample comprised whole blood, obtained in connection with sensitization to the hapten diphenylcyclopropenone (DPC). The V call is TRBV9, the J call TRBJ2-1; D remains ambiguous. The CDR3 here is CASSSPDGGTYNEQFF. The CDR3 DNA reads TGTGCCAGCAGCTCCCCCGACGGCGGAACCTACAATGAGCAGTTCTTC.